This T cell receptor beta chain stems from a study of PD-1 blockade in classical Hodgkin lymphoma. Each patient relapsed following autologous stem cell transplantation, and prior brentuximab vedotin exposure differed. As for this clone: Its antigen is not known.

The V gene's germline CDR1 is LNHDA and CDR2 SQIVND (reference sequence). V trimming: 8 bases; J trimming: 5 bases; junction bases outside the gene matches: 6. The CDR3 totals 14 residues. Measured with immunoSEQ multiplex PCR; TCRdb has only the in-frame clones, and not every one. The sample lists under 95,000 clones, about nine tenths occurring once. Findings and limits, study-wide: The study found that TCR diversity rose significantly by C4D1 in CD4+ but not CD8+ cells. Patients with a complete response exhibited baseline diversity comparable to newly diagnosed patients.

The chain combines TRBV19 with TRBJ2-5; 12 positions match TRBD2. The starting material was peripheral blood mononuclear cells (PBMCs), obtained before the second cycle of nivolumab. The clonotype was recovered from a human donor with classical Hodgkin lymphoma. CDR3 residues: CASRTSGNLETQYF. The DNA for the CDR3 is TGTGCCAGTCGGACTAGCGGGAATCTGGAGACCCAGTACTTC. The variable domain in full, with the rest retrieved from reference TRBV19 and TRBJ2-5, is DGGITQSPKYLFRKEGQNVTLSCEQNLNHDAMYWYRQDPGQGLRLIYYSQIVNDFQKGDIAEGYSVSREKKESFPLTVTSAQKNPTAFYLCASRTSGNLETQYFGPGTRLLVL.